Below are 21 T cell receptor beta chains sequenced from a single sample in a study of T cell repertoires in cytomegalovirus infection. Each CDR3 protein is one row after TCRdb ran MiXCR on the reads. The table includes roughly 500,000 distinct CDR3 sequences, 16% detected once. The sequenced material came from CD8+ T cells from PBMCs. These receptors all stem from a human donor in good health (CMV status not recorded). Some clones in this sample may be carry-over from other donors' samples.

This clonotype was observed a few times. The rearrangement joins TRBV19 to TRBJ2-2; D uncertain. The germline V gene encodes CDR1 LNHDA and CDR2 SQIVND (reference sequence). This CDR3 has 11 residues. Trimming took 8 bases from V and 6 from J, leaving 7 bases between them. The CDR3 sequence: CASDFSGELFF. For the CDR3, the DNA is TGTGCCAGTGATTTCTCCGGGGAGCTGTTTTTT.

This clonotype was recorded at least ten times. DNA for the CDR3: TGTGCCAGCAGCCCAGGGACAGCAGATACGCAGTATTTT. This encodes CASSPGTADTQYF. This chain uses TRBV7-2 with TRBJ2-3; 7 bases line up with TRBD1. Germline loops: CDR1 SGHTA, CDR2 FQGNSA. V shed 5 bases and J 4 bases; nucleotides not matched to a gene: 3. The CDR3 covers 13 residues.

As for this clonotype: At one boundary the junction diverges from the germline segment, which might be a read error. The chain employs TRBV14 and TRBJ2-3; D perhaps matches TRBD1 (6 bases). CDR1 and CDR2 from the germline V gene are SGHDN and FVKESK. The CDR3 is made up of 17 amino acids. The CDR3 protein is CDSSHPHGTWVADTQYF. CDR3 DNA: TGTGACAGCAGCCATCCCCACGGGACATGGGTCGCAGATACGCAGTATTTT.

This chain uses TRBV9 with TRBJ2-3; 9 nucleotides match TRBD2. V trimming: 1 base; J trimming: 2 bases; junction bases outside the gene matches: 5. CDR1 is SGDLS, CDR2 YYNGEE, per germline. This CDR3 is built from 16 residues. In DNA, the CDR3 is TGTGCCAGCAGCGTATGGGCGGGGGGGTACACAGATACGCAGTATTTT. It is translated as CASSVWAGGYTDTQYF. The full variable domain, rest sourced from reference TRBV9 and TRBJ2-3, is DSGVTQTPKHLITATGQRVTLRCSPRSGDLSVYWYQQSLDQGLQFLIQYYNGEERAKGNILERFSAQQFPDLHSELNLSSLELGDSALYFCASSVWAGGYTDTQYFGPGTRLTVL.

The CDR3 nucleotides are TGTGCCAGCAGTGAGGGAAGGTTTCCTTACTACGAGCAGTACTTC. Its translation: CASSEGRFPYYEQYF. This rearrangement joins TRBV25-1 to TRBJ2-7, with D unclear. This CDR3 has 15 amino acids. CDR1 is MGHDK and CDR2 is SYGVNS in the germline V gene. V was cut by 3 bases and J by 3 bases, with 15 bases left in between.

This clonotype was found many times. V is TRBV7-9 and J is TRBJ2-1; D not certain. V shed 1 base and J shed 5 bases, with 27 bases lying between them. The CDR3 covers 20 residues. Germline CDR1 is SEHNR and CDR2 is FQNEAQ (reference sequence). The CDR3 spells CASSLGVRPFSDWAHNEQFF. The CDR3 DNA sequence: TGTGCCAGCAGCTTAGGAGTCAGGCCTTTTTCCGACTGGGCCCACAATGAGCAGTTCTTC.

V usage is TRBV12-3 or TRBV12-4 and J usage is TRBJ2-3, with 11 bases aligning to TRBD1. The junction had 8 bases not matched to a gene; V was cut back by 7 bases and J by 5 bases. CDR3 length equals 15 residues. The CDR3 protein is CASTEGQGVGDTQYF. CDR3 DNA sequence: TGTGCCAGCACCGAGGGACAGGGGGTGGGAGATACGCAGTATTTT.

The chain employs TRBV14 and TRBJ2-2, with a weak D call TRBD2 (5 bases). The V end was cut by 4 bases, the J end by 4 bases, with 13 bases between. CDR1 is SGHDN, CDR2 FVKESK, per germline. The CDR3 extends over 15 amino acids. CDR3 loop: CASSPLAGSTGELFF. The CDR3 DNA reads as TGTGCCAGCAGCCCCCTGGCGGGCTCCACCGGGGAGCTGTTTTTT.

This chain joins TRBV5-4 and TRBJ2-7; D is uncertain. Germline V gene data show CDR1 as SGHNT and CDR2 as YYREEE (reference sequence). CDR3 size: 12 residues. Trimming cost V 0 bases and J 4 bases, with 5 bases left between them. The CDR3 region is CASSLAEYEQYF. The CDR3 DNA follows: TGTGCCAGCAGCTTGGCAGAATACGAGCAGTACTTC.

This CDR3 reads CASSQSKSGSGNTIYF. CDR3 sequence (DNA): TGCGCCAGCAGTCAATCTAAGTCCGGCTCTGGAAACACCATATATTTT. The rearrangement uses TRBV23-1 and TRBJ1-3; D call uncertain. TRBV23-1 is an ORF, and what it does is uncertain. V shed 0 bases and J shed 0 bases, with 9 bases lying between them. The CDR3 spans 16 residues.

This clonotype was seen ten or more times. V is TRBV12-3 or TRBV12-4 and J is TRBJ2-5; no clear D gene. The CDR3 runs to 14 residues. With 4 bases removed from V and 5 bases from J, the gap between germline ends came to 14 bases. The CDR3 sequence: CASSSTFSLETQYF. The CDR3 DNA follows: TGTGCCAGCAGTTCGACCTTTAGTTTGGAGACCCAGTACTTC.

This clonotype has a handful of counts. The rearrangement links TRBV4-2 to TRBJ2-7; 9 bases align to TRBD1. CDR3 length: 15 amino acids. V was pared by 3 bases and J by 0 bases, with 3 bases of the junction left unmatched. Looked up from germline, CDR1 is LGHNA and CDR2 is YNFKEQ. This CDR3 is CASSHGTGSSYEQYF. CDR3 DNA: TGTGCCAGCAGCCACGGGACAGGGAGCTCCTACGAGCAGTACTTC.

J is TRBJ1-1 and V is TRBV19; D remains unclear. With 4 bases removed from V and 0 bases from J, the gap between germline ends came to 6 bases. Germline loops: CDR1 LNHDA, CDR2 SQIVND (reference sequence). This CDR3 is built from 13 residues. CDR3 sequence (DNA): TGTGCCAGTAGTAAGGTAATGAACACTGAAGCTTTCTTT. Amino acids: CASSKVMNTEAFF.

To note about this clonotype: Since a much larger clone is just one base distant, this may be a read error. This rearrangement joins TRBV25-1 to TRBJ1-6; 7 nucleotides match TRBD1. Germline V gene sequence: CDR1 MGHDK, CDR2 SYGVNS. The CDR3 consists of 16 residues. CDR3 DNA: TGTGCCAGCAGTGATCGACCCGGGACAGCTAAAGGGGCCCTCTACTTT. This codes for CASSDRPGTAKGALYF.

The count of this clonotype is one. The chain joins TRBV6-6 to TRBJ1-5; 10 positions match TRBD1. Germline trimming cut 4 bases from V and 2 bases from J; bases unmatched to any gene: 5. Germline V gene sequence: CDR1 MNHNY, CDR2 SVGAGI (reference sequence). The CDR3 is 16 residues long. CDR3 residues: CASSSDRGRGNQPQHF. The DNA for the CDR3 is TGTGCCAGCAGTTCCGACAGGGGGCGAGGCAATCAGCCCCAGCATTTT.

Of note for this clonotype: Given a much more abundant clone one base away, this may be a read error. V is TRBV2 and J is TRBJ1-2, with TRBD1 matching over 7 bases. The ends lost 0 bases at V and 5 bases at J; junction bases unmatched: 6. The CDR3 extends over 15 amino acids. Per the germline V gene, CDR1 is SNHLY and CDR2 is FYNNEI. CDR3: CASSEARDSLYGYTF. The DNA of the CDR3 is TGTGCCAGCAGTGAAGCCAGGGACAGTCTATATGGCTACACCTTC.

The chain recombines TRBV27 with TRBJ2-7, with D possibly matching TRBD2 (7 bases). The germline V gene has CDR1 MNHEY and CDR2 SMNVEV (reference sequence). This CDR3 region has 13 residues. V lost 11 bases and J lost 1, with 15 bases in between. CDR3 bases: TGTGCCGCTCGGGGGGCCGGTTCCTACGAGCAGTACTTC. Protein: CAARGAGSYEQYF.

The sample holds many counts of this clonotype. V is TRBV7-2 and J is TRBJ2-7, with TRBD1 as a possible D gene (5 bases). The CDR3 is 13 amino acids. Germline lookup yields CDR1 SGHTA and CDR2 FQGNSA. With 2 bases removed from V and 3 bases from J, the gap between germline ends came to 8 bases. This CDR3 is CASSLTQGYEQYF. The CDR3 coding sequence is TGTGCCAGCAGCTTAACCCAGGGCTACGAGCAGTACTTC.

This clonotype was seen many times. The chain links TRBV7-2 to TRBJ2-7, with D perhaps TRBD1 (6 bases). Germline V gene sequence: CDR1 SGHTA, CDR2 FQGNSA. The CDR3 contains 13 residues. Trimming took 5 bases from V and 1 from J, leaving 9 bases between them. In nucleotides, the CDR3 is TGTGCCAGCAGCATACAGGGTTCCTACGAGCAGTACTTC. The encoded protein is CASSIQGSYEQYF.

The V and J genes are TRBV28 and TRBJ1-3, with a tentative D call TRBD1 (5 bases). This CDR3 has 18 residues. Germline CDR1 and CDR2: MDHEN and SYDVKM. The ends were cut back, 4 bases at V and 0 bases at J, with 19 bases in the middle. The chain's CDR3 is CASSSPRGGPPSGNTIYF. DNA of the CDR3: TGTGCCAGCAGTTCACCGCGCGGGGGACCCCCCTCTGGAAACACCATATATTTT.

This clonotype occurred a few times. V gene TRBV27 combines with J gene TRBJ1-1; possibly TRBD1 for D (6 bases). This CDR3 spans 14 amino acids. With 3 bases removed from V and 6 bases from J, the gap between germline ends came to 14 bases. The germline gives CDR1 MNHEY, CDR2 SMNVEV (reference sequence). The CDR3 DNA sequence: TGTGCCAGCAGTTTCCTACAGGGATACGCTGAAGCTTTCTTT. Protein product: CASSFLQGYAEAFF.